Listed below are T cell receptor beta chains from one sample, sequenced in a study of cytomegalovirus exposure and HLA in healthy donors. Only in-frame clones appear in the TCRdb table, and some are missing; sequencing was by immunoSEQ multiplex PCR. This sample's table reports around 75,000 clones. Sequenced material: PBMCs. Receptors originate from a man between 50 and 59 years old in good health and CMV-seropositive. Both conserved end residues are part of each CDR3. The order of the fields is J gene, D gene, V gene, CDR3 length, CDR3 protein, CDR3 DNA. A D gene is named only where the DNA matches it firmly.

TRBJ1-1 NA TRBV2 14 CASSDPFTVTEAFF TGTGCCAGCAGTGACCCCTTTACAGTCACTGAAGCTTTCTTT
TRBJ2-1 NA TRBV21-1 16 CASSKRTSGGANEQFF TGTGCCAGCAGCAAAAGGACTAGCGGGGGGGCCAATGAGCAGTTCTTC
TRBJ1-1 NA TRBV28 12 CASATGNTEAFF TGTGCCAGCGCGACAGGAAACACTGAAGCTTTCTTT
TRBJ1-1 NA TRBV19 15 CASSIVDKGPLEAFF TGTGCCAGTAGTATAGTGGACAAGGGTCCGCTCGAAGCTTTCTTT
TRBJ1-1 NA TRBV18 15 CASSPLGTQNTEAFF TGTGCCAGCTCACCTCTTGGGACACAGAACACTGAAGCTTTCTTT
TRBJ1-2 TRBD1 TRBV25-1 15 CASSEYIGQGGGYTF TGTGCCAGCAGTGAATATATCGGCCAGGGGGGAGGCTACACCTTC
TRBJ1-1 TRBD1 TRBV5-6 15 CASSLVGTGGTEAFF TGTGCCAGCAGCTTGGTGGGGACAGGGGGCACTGAAGCTTTCTTT
TRBJ2-3 NA TRBV29-1 14 CSVVGQGTGDTQYF TGCAGCGTTGTAGGGCAGGGGACGGGAGATACGCAGTATTTT
TRBJ1-2 NA TRBV18 14 CASSLQRAGDGYTF TGTGCCAGCTCCCTACAGAGGGCCGGGGATGGCTACACCTTC
TRBJ1-2 NA TRBV30 14 CAWITKSAGYGYTF TGTGCCTGGATCACCAAGTCAGCGGGATATGGCTACACCTTC
TRBJ1-3 NA TRBV10-3 14 CAISSQGTGNTIYF TGTGCCATCAGTTCACAGGGAACTGGAAACACCATATATTTT
TRBJ1-4 NA TRBV7-9 13 CASSLNVEEKLFF TGTGCCAGCAGCTTAAATGTCGAGGAAAAACTGTTTTTT
TRBJ2-7 TRBD1 TRBV7-9 12 CAAGRGPGEQYF TGTGCCGCCGGAAGGGGGCCAGGCGAGCAGTACTTC
TRBJ2-1 TRBD1 TRBV7-9 13 CASSSLQGTSQFF TGTGCCAGCAGCTCCCTACAGGGGACGTCTCAGTTCTTC
TRBJ1-2 NA TRBV9 12 CASSFTAYGYTF TGTGCCAGCAGCTTTACAGCCTATGGCTACACCTTC
TRBJ2-7 NA TRBV9 16 CASSVAPVIDGGEQYF TGTGCCAGCAGCGTAGCTCCCGTGATTGACGGGGGCGAGCAGTACTTC